There are a few counts of the clone carrying this T cell receptor (beta chain). This sample stems from a study of T-cell memory formation after mild COVID-19. One entry per CDR3 protein results from TCRdb running MiXCR on the 5' RACE reads. The table records under 300,000 distinct CDR3 sequences, more than 15% of them present only once. Trimming pared 2 bases from V and 1 base from J, leaving 17 bases between. The germline gives CDR1 MNHEY, CDR2 SVGEGT. The CDR3 extends over 17 amino acids. The rearrangement links TRBV6-2 or TRBV6-3 to TRBJ1-1; D not resolved. Sequenced material: PBMCs or a T cell subset sorted from them (not recorded which). The receptor was isolated from a man aged 18 to 29 who had mild COVID-19 (a few samples of this study predate the infection). Cell type and time point are not known. CDR3 coding DNA: TGTGCCAGCAGTTACCCAGCTCGGGGAGGTCGGAACACTGAAGCTTTCTTT. Translation: CASSYPARGGRNTEAFF.